This T cell receptor (beta chain) was identified in a study of response to subunit inactivated influenza vaccine. About this clonotype: The antigen is not known.

TCRdb processed the RT-PCR reads anew with MiXCR; each CDR3 protein has one entry. This table has 280,000 or so distinct CDR3 sequences, around a fifth appearing once. Study-level results: Researchers suggested that each seasonal influenza vaccination recruits few new T cells.

This CDR3 region has 13 residues. In germline, CDR1 is LGHNT, CDR2 FRNRAP. V lost 3 bases to trimming and J lost 2 bases, with 5 bases between them. V usage is TRBV12-5 and J usage is TRBJ2-1; the D is unclear. The input for sequencing was PBMCs from blood, taken 21 months after vaccination. This receptor was identified in a man between 50 and 69 years old who received an inactivated influenza vaccine. CDR3 sequence: CASGLGTYNEQFF. Here the CDR3 DNA reads TGTGCTAGTGGTTTAGGGACCTACAATGAGCAGTTCTTC.